These 8 T cell receptor beta chains were all obtained from the same sample, sequenced in a study of metastatic and nonmetastatic thyroid tumors. MiXCR was used by TCRdb to re-call the PCR reads. In the table there are about 15,000 clones, 3.5% to 4.5% of which are singletons. Before thyroid surgery, none of the patients had received any treatment. Sequenced: tumor tissue. Every receptor here comes from a female donor with papillary thyroid cancer or a benign thyroid nodule (not recorded which). Some clones in this sample may be carry-over from other donors' samples.

J is TRBJ2-3 and V is TRBV4-2; possible D gene TRBD2, 6 bases. The germline gives CDR1 LGHNA, CDR2 YNFKEQ. V gave up 1 base and J gave up 2 bases, with 7 bases separating them. There are 14 residues in the CDR3. This CDR3 is CASSQGGVTDTQYF. The CDR3 nucleotides read TGTGCCAGCAGCCAAGGCGGGGTCACAGATACGCAGTATTTT.

This clone was seen many times. This rearrangement joins TRBV6-2 or TRBV6-3 to TRBJ1-5; D is undetermined. CDR1 is MNHEY and CDR2 is SVGEGT in the germline V gene. With 0 bases removed from V and 2 bases from J, the gap between germline ends came to 11 bases. CDR3 size: 16 residues. This CDR3 is CASSYSQGGRNQPQHF. The CDR3 DNA reads as TGTGCCAGCAGTTACTCGCAAGGTGGGCGCAATCAGCCCCAGCATTTT.

This clone has just a few counts. The gene calls are TRBV7-2 and TRBJ2-3, with a possible D match to TRBD2 (6 bases). In germline, CDR1 is SGHTA, CDR2 FQGNSA. There are 17 residues in the CDR3. Trimming removed 5 bases at V and 0 bases at J, with 18 bases between. The CDR3 region is CASSPLVGGLSTDTQYF. CDR3 DNA: TGTGCCAGCAGCCCCCTGGTTGGAGGGCTAAGCACAGATACGCAGTATTTT. Using reference TRBV7-2 and TRBJ2-3 for the parts outside the CDR3, the full variable domain is GAGVSQSPSNKVTEKGKDVELRCDPISGHTALYWYRQSLGQGLEFLIYFQGNSAPDKSGLPSDRFSAERTGGSVSTLTIQRTQQEDSAVYLCASSPLVGGLSTDTQYFGPGTRLTVL.

The table lists this clone with a few counts. J is TRBJ1-2 and V is TRBV12-3 or TRBV12-4; D is unresolved. The ends were cut back, 6 bases at V and 9 bases at J, with 14 bases in the middle. This CDR3 has 12 amino acids. CDR3 nucleotides: TGTGCCAGCAGCGTCCAGATGGGGTGCTACACCTTC. This gives the protein CASSVQMGCYTF.

This clone was counted only a few times. The genes are TRBV6-2 or TRBV6-3 and TRBJ2-7; D not certain. The CDR3 has 14 residues. V shed 7 bases and J shed 5 bases, with 18 bases lying between them. Germline CDR1 MNHEY, CDR2 SVGEGT. The DNA for the CDR3 is TGTGCCAGCAACTCAGGAAGGGATTTGGACGAGCAGTACTTC. It encodes CASNSGRDLDEQYF.

The rearrangement uses TRBV2 and TRBJ2-7; 7 bases line up with TRBD1. V shed 5 bases and J 6 bases; nucleotides not matched to a gene: 10. The CDR3 has 14 residues. Germline V lookup: CDR1 SNHLY, CDR2 FYNNEI. CDR3: CASSHQQGSGEQYF. CDR3 DNA sequence: TGTGCCAGCAGTCACCAACAGGGGTCGGGCGAGCAGTACTTC.

By share of the sample, this clone is medium-sized. This chain connects TRBV7-8 to TRBJ2-7; possibly TRBD1 for D (6 bases). The CDR3 is 15 residues long. Deletions cut 5 bases from V and 0 bases from J, with 14 bases between. The V gene's germline CDR1 is SGHVS and CDR2 FQNEAQ. CDR3 nucleotide sequence: TGTGCCAGCAGCCTGGGACATCACAGCTCCTACGAGCAGTACTTC. Its translation is CASSLGHHSSYEQYF.

This clone has a handful of counts. The rearrangement links TRBV6-1 to TRBJ1-1, with D tentatively TRBD1 (5 bases). With 2 bases removed from V and 1 base from J, the gap between germline ends came to 8 bases. This CDR3 is built from 14 residues. Germline CDR1 and CDR2: MNHNS and SASEGT. In DNA form, the CDR3 reads TGTGCCAGCAGTGAATGGGGGAAGAACACTGAAGCTTTCTTT. The encoded protein is CASSEWGKNTEAFF.